The 24 T cell receptor beta chains below were found in one sample sequenced in a study of blood T cell repertoires in COVID-19. Assay used: immunoSEQ multiplex PCR; TCRdb lists only in-frame clones, some missing. Of around 300,000 clones listed, around 90% are singletons. Sequencing used peripheral blood. The source is a man younger than 35 with active or convalescent COVID-19.

This clone was recorded a few times. The chain has TRBV4-1 and TRBJ2-7; 9 bases are shared with TRBD2. Germline V CDR1 and CDR2: MGHRA, YSYEKL. Trimming removed 4 bases from V and 0 bases from J; junction bases left unmatched: 10. CDR3 size: 17 residues. CDR3 loop: CASSRGRLADNSYEQYF. The CDR3 DNA reads TGCGCCAGCAGCCGGGGGCGACTAGCGGACAACTCCTACGAGCAGTACTTC.

Details on this clone: Within the sample, other DNA sequences also encode this same CDR3. The chain links TRBV24-1 to TRBJ2-7; D is perhaps TRBD1 (6 bases). CDR1 and CDR2 (germline): KGHDR, SFDVKD. Trimming removed 3 bases at V and 7 bases at J, with 9 bases between. There are 12 residues in the CDR3. The CDR3: CATSDPGTEQYF. The CDR3 region has the DNA TGTGCCACCAGTGATCCTGGGACAGAGCAGTACTTC.

The chain employs TRBV5-3 and TRBJ1-5; tentatively, D is TRBD1 (6 bases). TRBV5-3 counts as an open reading frame of uncertain function. The CDR3 has 15 residues. The V gene lost 3 bases and the J gene lost 2 bases, with 12 bases spanning the gap. The DNA of the CDR3 is TGTGCCAGAAGCTGTGAAGACAGGTGCAATCAGCCCCAGCATTTT. This sequence encodes CARSCEDRCNQPQHF.

CDR3 coding DNA: TGCGCCAGCAGACCAACCATAGGCAATCAGCCCCAGCATTTT. Its translation is CASRPTIGNQPQHF. The V call is TRBV10-2, the J call TRBJ1-5, with no clear D. The ends were cut back, 6 bases at V and 2 bases at J, with 11 bases in the middle. Germline loops: CDR1 WSHSY, CDR2 SAAADI. The CDR3 has 14 residues.

CDR3 sequence reads: CASSLTGGRTEAFF. CDR3 sequence (DNA): TGTGCCAGCAGCTTGACAGGGGGCAGAACTGAAGCTTTCTTT. V usage is TRBV5-5 and J usage is TRBJ1-1; 9 bases map to TRBD1. The CDR3 spans 14 residues. Looked up from germline, CDR1 is SGHKS and CDR2 is YYEKEE (reference sequence). J lost 5 bases, V lost 1 base, and 3 bases had no gene match.

In this sample, this clone turned up a few times. The sample holds other DNA sequences that translate to the same CDR3. The gene calls are TRBV5-1 and TRBJ1-6; TRBD1 matches at 9 bases. The CDR3 spans 13 residues. Trimming took 7 bases from V and 7 from J; bases not matched to a gene: 3. CDR1 and CDR2 (germline): SGHRS, YFSETQ. The CDR3 loop reads CASRDRVNSPLHF. The CDR3 nucleotides are TGCGCCAGCCGGGACAGGGTAAATTCACCCCTCCACTTT.

The V and J genes are TRBV5-5 and TRBJ2-7; possible D gene TRBD1, 6 bases. The CDR3 covers 16 residues. Germline V gene sequence: CDR1 SGHKS, CDR2 YYEKEE (reference sequence). Trimming left V 4 bases short and J 7 bases short, with 24 bases between. CDR3: CASSLIGTQKNGEQYF. The CDR3 bases are TGTGCCAGCAGCCTAATCGGGACACAAAAAAACGGGGAGCAGTACTTC.

V usage is TRBV5-1 and J usage is TRBJ1-4, with D perhaps matching TRBD1 (6 bases). The germline gives CDR1 SGHRS, CDR2 YFSETQ. The length of the CDR3 is 17 residues. The V and J ends lost 1 base and 1 base respectively, with 14 bases between them. The CDR3 DNA reads as TGCGCCAGCAGCTTGCGCAGGGGCGAGGGAACTAATGAAAAACTGTTTTTT. Its protein product is CASSLRRGEGTNEKLFF. Using reference TRBV5-1 and TRBJ1-4 for the parts outside the CDR3, the full variable domain is KAGVTQTPRYLIKTRGQQVTLSCSPISGHRSVSWYQQTPGQGLQFLFEYFSETQRNKGNFPGRFSGRQFSNSRSEMNVSTLELGDSALYLCASSLRRGEGTNEKLFFGSGTQLSVL.

This chain joins TRBV19 and TRBJ1-1, with 7 bases that match TRBD1. The CDR3 covers 14 residues. V was pared by 6 bases and J by 7 bases, with 11 bases of the junction left unmatched. From germline, CDR1 is LNHDA and CDR2 SQIVND (reference sequence). CDR3 coding DNA: TGTGCCAGTAGACAGATGGAACAGGGGAGTGAAGCTTTCTTT. It is translated as CASRQMEQGSEAFF.

The V call is TRBV20-1, the J call TRBJ2-7; 10 positions agree with TRBD1. Germline V CDR1 and CDR2: DFQATT, SNEGSKA (reference sequence). The CDR3 spans 15 residues. After removal of 3 bases from V and 1 base from J, the junction contained 6 bases not matched to a gene. In DNA, the CDR3 is TGCAGTGCTAGTGATGGGACAGGGGATTCCTACGAGCAGTACTTC. Translated: CSASDGTGDSYEQYF.

This chain connects TRBV19 to TRBJ2-2; D is unclear. Trimming stripped 6 bases from V and 4 bases from J, with 12 bases between. Germline V gene lookup returns CDR1 LNHDA and CDR2 SQIVND (reference sequence). The CDR3 is made up of 14 amino acids. The CDR3 DNA sequence: TGTGCCAGTAGCCTTGATTGGCCCACCGGGGAGCTGTTTTTT. It yields the protein CASSLDWPTGELFF.

The genes are TRBV5-1 and TRBJ2-3, with D perhaps TRBD1 (6 bases). CDR1 and CDR2 (germline): SGHRS, YFSETQ. Trimming pared 0 bases from V and 5 bases from J, leaving 13 bases between. This CDR3 has 15 amino acids. The CDR3 region has the DNA TGCGCCAGCAGCTTGGACAGGGTTGGAGTAGATACGCAGTATTTT. It translates to CASSLDRVGVDTQYF.

The chain is built from TRBV11-2 and TRBJ2-7; weak D call: TRBD1 (7 bases). The CDR3 spans 14 residues. Trimming took off 2 bases at V and 3 bases at J, with 11 bases between the two ends. Germline V gives CDR1 SGHAT, CDR2 FQNNGV. The CDR3 loop is CASSLSGGSYEQYF. In DNA, the CDR3 is TGTGCCAGCAGCTTATCAGGGGGGAGCTACGAGCAGTACTTC.

The V call is TRBV5-6, the J call TRBJ1-2; D is perhaps TRBD1 (5 bases). Germline CDR1 and CDR2: SGHDT and YYEEEE. The CDR3 sequence is 15 residues long. V shed 4 bases and J shed 0 bases, with 13 bases lying between them. The CDR3 is CASSQRQKTNYGYTF. The DNA for the CDR3 is TGTGCCAGCAGCCAGAGACAGAAAACTAACTATGGCTACACCTTC.

The chain carries TRBV5-1 and TRBJ1-4; TRBD1 might be the D (6 bases). Germline CDR1 reads SGHRS; CDR2 reads YFSETQ. The length of the CDR3 is 18 residues. V was cut by 0 bases and J by 3 bases, with 18 bases left in between. The CDR3 coding sequence is TGCGCCAGCAGCTTGGTACCCCTTAACAGGGCCGCTAATGAAAAACTGTTTTTT. This encodes CASSLVPLNRAANEKLFF.

The chain joins TRBV12-5 to TRBJ1-1; possibly TRBD1 for D (5 bases). Germline lookup yields CDR1 LGHNT and CDR2 FRNRAP. Trimming stripped 2 bases from V and 0 bases from J, with 13 bases between. The CDR3 runs to 16 residues. As DNA, the CDR3 is TGTGCTAGTGGTTTGTGGGGCTCCCCCGTGAACACTGAAGCTTTCTTT. Translation gives CASGLWGSPVNTEAFF.

V is TRBV3-1 (or the pseudogene TRBV3-2) and J is TRBJ1-3; D gene ambiguous. In germline, CDR1 is LGHDT, CDR2 YNNKEL (reference sequence). V was trimmed by 4 bases and J by 1 base, leaving 8 bases between them. The CDR3 spans 14 residues. CDR3 sequence reads: CASSLRKSGNTIYF. DNA of the CDR3: TGTGCCAGCAGCCTTCGTAAATCTGGAAACACCATATATTTT.

This clone was counted only a few times. Here the CDR3 DNA reads TGTGCCAGCACCCCGCCCGGGACAGGGTTGAATTCACCCCTCCACTTT. It codes for CASTPPGTGLNSPLHF. V and J are TRBV6-2 or TRBV6-3 and TRBJ1-6, with 9 bases fitting TRBD1. In germline, CDR1 is MNHEY, CDR2 SVGEGT. Unmatched junction bases numbered 11, after V lost 7 bases and J lost 7 bases. CDR3 length: 16 amino acids.

The rearrangement links TRBV5-4 to TRBJ1-6, with 7 bases fitting TRBD1. The junction had 10 bases not matched to a gene; V was cut back by 3 bases and J by 7 bases. The CDR3 has 16 amino acids. Germline CDR1 reads SGHNT; CDR2 reads YYREEE (reference sequence). The DNA for the CDR3 is TGTGCCAGCAGCTCGGGGACAGATTTATTGAATTCACCCCTCCACTTT. Its protein is CASSSGTDLLNSPLHF.

The J gene is TRBJ2-3, the V gene TRBV11-3; D remains unclear. Germline assignment: CDR1 SGHNT and CDR2 YENEEA. The ends were cut back, 4 bases at V and 1 base at J, with 6 bases in the middle. CDR3 size: 13 residues. The DNA of the CDR3 is TGTGCCAGCAGCTCGAGAGGCACAGATACGCAGTATTTT. Its protein product is CASSSRGTDTQYF.

This chain joins TRBV29-1 and TRBJ2-3; 10 bases line up with TRBD1. The CDR3 has 14 amino acids. Germline CDR1 is SQVTM and CDR2 is ANQGSEA. V was pared by 6 bases and J by 4 bases, with 7 bases of the junction left unmatched. This chain's CDR3 is CSVVGQGWADTQYF. The CDR3 DNA follows: TGCAGCGTCGTGGGACAGGGGTGGGCAGATACGCAGTATTTT.

This clone was recorded only once. This sequence joins TRBV3-1 (or the pseudogene TRBV3-2) and TRBJ1-3; D perhaps matches TRBD1 (5 bases). Trimming removed 5 bases at V and 4 bases at J, with 18 bases between. CDR1 and CDR2 (germline): LGHDT, YNNKEL (reference sequence). The CDR3 length is 16 residues. As DNA, the CDR3 is TGTGCCAGCAGCAAAAGGATTTCGCAGGGAGGAAACACCATATATTTT. Encoded protein: CASSKRISQGGNTIYF.

The chain recombines TRBV19 with TRBJ1-6; 7 positions match TRBD1. Trimming cost V 9 bases and J 3 bases; bases outside gene matches: 2. CDR1 LNHDA and CDR2 SQIVND come from the germline V gene (reference sequence). This CDR3 contains 13 residues. The CDR3 DNA reads TGTGCCAGCAGGGGGGACTATAATTCACCCCTCCACTTT. Amino acids: CASRGDYNSPLHF. The full variable domain, rest sourced from reference TRBV19 and TRBJ1-6, is DGGITQSPKYLFRKEGQNVTLSCEQNLNHDAMYWYRQDPGQGLRLIYYSQIVNDFQKGDIAEGYSVSREKKESFPLTVTSAQKNPTAFYLCASRGDYNSPLHFGNGTRLTVT.

This chain joins TRBV23-1 and TRBJ2-2, with 9 bases matching TRBD1. TRBV23-1 is placed among ORFs of uncertain function. V lost 3 bases to trimming and J lost 3 bases; unmatched junction nucleotides: 5. The CDR3 extends over 16 amino acids. The CDR3 DNA reads as TGCGCCAGCAGTCAGGCGGGACAGGGCTACACCGGGGAGCTGTTTTTT. Amino acid sequence: CASSQAGQGYTGELFF.